This T cell receptor (beta chain) was documented in a study of cytomegalovirus exposure and HLA in healthy donors. Study observations and caveats: Confirmation was obtained in vitro that a few CMV-associated chains are specific for CMV antigens.

For this clone: The target antigen is unknown.

The PCR made use of 60 Vbeta and 13 Jbeta primers. Data came from immunoSEQ multiplex PCR; TCRdb stores just in-frame clones and leaves some out. The sample holds over 150,000 clones; over 80% are singletons and the top ten take about 1.4%. V dropped 5 bases and J dropped 3; count of bases not matched to a gene: 14. This CDR3 is built from 17 residues. In germline, CDR1 is SNHLY, CDR2 FYNNEI. Sequencing was carried out using PBMCs. The chain carries TRBV2 and TRBJ1-1; 8 nucleotides match TRBD1. This TCR was recovered from a girl aged 5-17 years in good health and CMV-seropositive. The CDR3 DNA reads TGTGCCAGCAGTCTACGACATCAGACAGGGGAGGACACTGAAGCTTTCTTT. It yields the protein CASSLRHQTGEDTEAFF.